This T cell receptor beta chain stems from a study of blood T cell repertoires in COVID-19. For the study at large: COVID-19 samples, acute and convalescent, were from the United States, Italy and Spain.

The table came from immunoSEQ multiplex PCR; TCRdb's copy has only in-frame clones and leaves some out. The data show 300,000 to 400,000 clones, almost 90% seen once. CDR1 is LGHDT and CDR2 is YNNKEL in the germline V gene (reference sequence). This CDR3 has 14 residues. Trimming cost V 2 bases and J 2 bases, with 6 bases left between them. V and J are TRBV3-1 (or the pseudogene TRBV3-2) and TRBJ2-2; D remains unclear. The sequence derives from a woman aged 70-85 years with COVID-19, enrolled during active disease. Sequencing input: peripheral blood. The CDR3: CASSQSLNTGELFF. The CDR3 DNA sequence: TGTGCCAGCAGCCAATCACTAAACACCGGGGAGCTGTTTTTT.